The 23 T cell receptor beta chains listed next were all sequenced from one sample in a study of blood T cell repertoires in COVID-19. Sequenced by immunoSEQ multiplex PCR; TCRdb stores in-frame clones only, minus some. The repertoire holds about 130,000 clones, with roughly four fifths as singletons. The sequencing sample was made of peripheral blood. Every receptor here comes from a human donor in a cohort sampled during active COVID-19.

For this clone: The sample carries other DNA sequences with the same CDR3. CDR3 nucleotides: TGTGCCAGCAGCTTAGGGCAGGGGGACGGCTACACCTTC. It translates to CASSLGQGDGYTF. The chain employs TRBV7-9 and TRBJ1-2, with 7 bases aligning to TRBD1. Germline loops: CDR1 SEHNR, CDR2 FQNEAQ (reference sequence). The CDR3 length is 13 residues. The V gene end was trimmed by 1 base and the J gene end by 8 bases; junction bases not matched to a gene: 4.

The genes are TRBV19 and TRBJ2-5, with 12 positions matching TRBD2. V gave up 8 bases and J gave up 5 bases; unmatched junction bases: 6. CDR1 is LNHDA and CDR2 is SQIVND in the germline V gene (reference sequence). The CDR3 loop spans 14 amino acids. The CDR3 loop is CASRTSGVRETQYF. The CDR3 DNA is TGTGCCAGTCGGACTAGCGGGGTGCGGGAGACCCAGTACTTC.

This rearrangement joins TRBV28 to TRBJ2-2; 13 bases map to TRBD2. Looked up from germline, CDR1 is MDHEN and CDR2 is SYDVKM. Trimming cost V 6 bases and J 8 bases; bases outside gene matches: 9. The CDR3 runs to 16 residues. CDR3 amino acids: CASSPRLAGGRGELFF. Here the CDR3 DNA reads TGTGCCAGCAGCCCCAGACTAGCGGGGGGCCGAGGGGAGCTGTTTTTT.

This sequence joins TRBV4-1 and TRBJ2-7; a possible D gene is TRBD2 (6 bases). Trimming shortened V by 6 bases and J by 2 bases, and 17 bases separated the two germline ends. This CDR3 is 15 amino acids long. Germline assignment: CDR1 MGHRA and CDR2 YSYEKL. CDR3: CASRTGDREPYEQYF. In DNA form, the CDR3 reads TGCGCCAGCAGGACGGGGGATAGGGAACCCTACGAGCAGTACTTC.

J is TRBJ2-2 and V is TRBV11-2; possible D gene TRBD1, 6 bases. The germline gives CDR1 SGHAT, CDR2 FQNNGV. V was cut by 7 bases and J by 3 bases, with 9 bases left in between. The CDR3 runs 13 residues. This CDR3 reads CASKGQYTGELFF. Here the CDR3 DNA reads TGTGCCAGCAAAGGACAGTACACCGGGGAGCTGTTTTTT. The complete variable domain, with remaining parts taken from reference TRBV11-2 and TRBJ2-2, reads EAGVAQSPRYKIIEKRQSVAFWCNPISGHATLYWYQQILGQGPKLLIQFQNNGVVDDSQLPKDRFSAERLKGVDSTLKIQPAKLEDSAVYLCASKGQYTGELFFGEGSRLTVL.

The chain combines TRBV7-8 with TRBJ1-2; D is unresolved. The CDR3 has 14 amino acids. Germline-derived CDR1 and CDR2 are SGHVS and FQNEAQ. Trimming took 5 bases from V and 4 from J, leaving 14 bases between them. The chain's CDR3 is CASSLYATGYGYTF. CDR3 in DNA: TGTGCCAGCAGCCTCTACGCAACGGGCTATGGCTACACCTTC.

The chain combines TRBV27 with TRBJ2-2; maybe TRBD2 (6 bases). CDR1 is MNHEY and CDR2 is SMNVEV in the germline V gene (reference sequence). This CDR3 is built from 17 residues. Trimming shortened V by 2 bases and J by 4 bases, and 17 bases separated the two germline ends. The DNA for the CDR3 is TGTGCCAGCAGTTTAGAGTCGTTGGGACTTGCCACCGGGGAGCTGTTTTTT. This codes for CASSLESLGLATGELFF.

This clone has a handful of counts. This sequence joins TRBV2 and TRBJ2-7, with 11 nucleotides matching TRBD2. There are 14 residues in the CDR3. The V gene's germline CDR1 is SNHLY and CDR2 FYNNEI. V dropped 6 bases and J dropped 8; count of bases not matched to a gene: 9. CDR3: CASSQLAGVGQQYF. In DNA form, the CDR3 reads TGTGCCAGCAGCCAACTAGCGGGGGTTGGCCAGCAGTACTTC.

The chain combines TRBV7-2 with TRBJ2-7; 9 bases fit TRBD1. The CDR3 contains 15 residues. The germline V gene has CDR1 SGHTA and CDR2 FQGNSA. Trimming took 1 base from V and 5 from J; bases not matched to a gene: 6. In DNA, the CDR3 is TGTGCCAGCAGCTTAGGGGGGACAGGGAGCGACGAGCAGTACTTC. It encodes CASSLGGTGSDEQYF.

The chain carries TRBV6-1 and TRBJ1-4, with 8 bases lining up with TRBD1. Germline V gives CDR1 MNHNS, CDR2 SASEGT. V trimming: 2 bases; J trimming: 8 bases; junction bases outside the gene matches: 4. CDR3 length: 14 residues. Here the CDR3 reads CASSEPAGGEKLFF. The CDR3 DNA is TGTGCCAGCAGTGAACCGGCAGGGGGCGAAAAACTGTTTTTT.

This chain uses TRBV2 with TRBJ1-1; D might be TRBD1 (6 bases). Trimming cost V 6 bases and J 2 bases, with 10 bases left between them. CDR1 SNHLY and CDR2 FYNNEI come from the germline V gene. This CDR3 is built from 13 residues. In DNA form, the CDR3 reads TGTGCCAGCAGCGCAGGGGAAAACACTGAAGCTTTCTTT. Its protein product is CASSAGENTEAFF.

The chain couples TRBV6-5 to TRBJ1-3; 7 positions match TRBD1. CDR1 and CDR2 from the germline V gene are MNHEY and SVGAGI. The J segment lost 5 bases and the V segment lost 1 base, leaving 8 bases of the junction unmatched. CDR3 size: 16 residues. CDR3 sequence reads: CASSYWDSPGRNTIYF. CDR3 sequence (DNA): TGTGCCAGCAGTTACTGGGACAGCCCAGGTAGAAACACCATATATTTT.

The chain recombines TRBV9 with TRBJ1-2, with TRBD1 matching 7 bases. In germline, CDR1 is SGDLS, CDR2 YYNGEE. The V gene end was trimmed by 0 bases and the J gene end by 5 bases; junction bases not matched to a gene: 7. This CDR3 is 15 amino acids long. CDR3: CASSVVGQAGYGYTF. CDR3 DNA sequence: TGTGCCAGCAGCGTAGTAGGACAGGCAGGGTATGGCTACACCTTC.

This chain links TRBV9 with TRBJ2-2; 11 bases are a match to TRBD2. CDR1 and CDR2 (germline): SGDLS, YYNGEE. The trim removed 3 bases at V and 6 bases at J, leaving 4 bases unmatched. The CDR3 is 15 residues long. CDR3 coding DNA: TGTGCCAGCAGCGAAATAGCGGGGGGGCCCGGGGAGCTGTTTTTT. Translation gives CASSEIAGGPGELFF.

The chain combines TRBV19 with TRBJ1-2; 9 nucleotides match TRBD1. This CDR3 is 19 amino acids long. The V segment lost 7 bases and the J segment 2 bases; nucleotides outside the gene matches: 20. CDR1 and CDR2 from the germline V gene are LNHDA and SQIVND (reference sequence). The CDR3: CASTHDPLGQGKGNYGYTF. The CDR3 DNA reads TGTGCCAGTACCCACGACCCACTGGGACAGGGAAAAGGAAACTATGGCTACACCTTC.

The chain joins TRBV5-6 to TRBJ1-2, with 9 positions matching TRBD1. Trimming took 0 bases from V and 4 from J; bases not matched to a gene: 4. Germline assignment: CDR1 SGHDT and CDR2 YYEEEE. The CDR3 has 15 amino acids. CDR3 nucleotide sequence: TGTGCCAGCAGCTTGGAAGGGACAGGGCGCTATGGCTACACCTTC. It is translated as CASSLEGTGRYGYTF.

The chain couples TRBV7-9 to TRBJ1-5; possibly TRBD1 for D (6 bases). This CDR3 comprises 14 residues. Germline assignment: CDR1 SEHNR and CDR2 FQNEAQ (reference sequence). V was shortened by 0 bases and J by 8 bases, with 11 bases between the two germline ends. The CDR3 region is CASSLAGGGEPQHF. DNA of the CDR3: TGTGCCAGCAGCTTAGCGGGGGGGGGCGAGCCCCAGCATTTT.

This rearrangement joins TRBV27 to TRBJ2-6; 9 bases map to TRBD1. CDR1 is MNHEY and CDR2 is SMNVEV in the germline V gene (reference sequence). The CDR3 consists of 19 residues. V trimming: 4 bases; J trimming: 2 bases; junction bases outside the gene matches: 12. This CDR3 is CASSSPTGQGNPGANVLTF. CDR3 bases: TGTGCCAGCAGTTCTCCCACGGGACAGGGAAACCCTGGGGCCAACGTCCTGACTTTC.

This clone was counted once. The rearrangement uses TRBV2 and TRBJ2-1; D may be TRBD1 (6 bases). The germline V and J ends were trimmed by 6 bases and 5 bases, with 11 bases remaining between them. The CDR3 has 13 amino acids. Germline lookup yields CDR1 SNHLY and CDR2 FYNNEI. In nucleotides, the CDR3 is TGTGCCAGCAGACCGGACAGAGACAATGAGCAGTTCTTC. This codes for CASRPDRDNEQFF.

The genes are TRBV5-1 and TRBJ2-7, with 8 bases matching TRBD1. Unmatched junction bases numbered 9, after V lost 0 bases and J lost 7 bases. Germline CDR1 is SGHRS and CDR2 is YFSETQ. The CDR3 runs to 15 residues. The CDR3 protein is CASSLAGTGTGEQYF. CDR3 coding DNA: TGCGCCAGCAGCTTGGCAGGGACAGGCACGGGAGAGCAGTACTTC.

The chain is built from TRBV7-9 and TRBJ2-7; 12 bases agree with TRBD1. The V and J ends lost 1 base and 10 bases, in that order; junction bases with no gene match: 8. CDR3 length: 15 residues. The germline CDR1 and CDR2 sequences are SEHNR and FQNEAQ (reference sequence). The CDR3 nucleotides are TGTGCCAGCAGCTTAGAGGGACAGGGGGCGGTTCCCCAGTACTTC. Protein: CASSLEGQGAVPQYF.

The chain links TRBV18 to TRBJ2-3; 15 nucleotides align to TRBD2. The CDR3 loop spans 16 amino acids. V gave up 4 bases and J gave up 5 bases; unmatched junction bases: 4. Germline CDR1 is KGHSH and CDR2 is LQKENI. The CDR3 DNA reads as TGTGCCAGCTCACGGACTAGCGGGGGGGCAGGAGATACGCAGTATTTT. Protein product: CASSRTSGGAGDTQYF.

This clone appeared a few times. The V call is TRBV5-6, the J call TRBJ1-1; D gene ambiguous. Germline values: CDR1 SGHDT, CDR2 YYEEEE. V dropped 1 base and J dropped 2 bases, with 12 bases sitting between them. The CDR3 spans 15 residues. This CDR3 is CASSLIGGGNTEAFF. The DNA of the CDR3 is TGTGCCAGCAGCTTGATCGGAGGAGGCAACACTGAAGCTTTCTTT.